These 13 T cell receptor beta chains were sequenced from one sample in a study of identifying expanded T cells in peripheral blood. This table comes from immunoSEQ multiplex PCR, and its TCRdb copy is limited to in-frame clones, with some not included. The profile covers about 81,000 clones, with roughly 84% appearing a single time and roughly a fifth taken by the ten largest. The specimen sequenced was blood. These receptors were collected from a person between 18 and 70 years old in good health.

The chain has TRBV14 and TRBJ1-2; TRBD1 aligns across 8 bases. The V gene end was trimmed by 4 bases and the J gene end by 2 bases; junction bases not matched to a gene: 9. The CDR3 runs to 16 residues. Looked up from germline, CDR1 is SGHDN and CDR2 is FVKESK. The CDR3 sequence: CASSPGTGATNYGYTF. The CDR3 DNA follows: TGTGCCAGCAGCCCAGGGACAGGTGCTACCAACTATGGCTACACCTTC.

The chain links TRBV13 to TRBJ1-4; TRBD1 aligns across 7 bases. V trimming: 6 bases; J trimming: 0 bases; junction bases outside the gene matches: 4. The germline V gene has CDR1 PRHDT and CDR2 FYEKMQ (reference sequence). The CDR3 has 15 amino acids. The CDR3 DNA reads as TGTGCCAGCAGGGGAACAGGGGCAACTAATGAAAAACTGTTTTTT. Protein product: CASRGTGATNEKLFF.

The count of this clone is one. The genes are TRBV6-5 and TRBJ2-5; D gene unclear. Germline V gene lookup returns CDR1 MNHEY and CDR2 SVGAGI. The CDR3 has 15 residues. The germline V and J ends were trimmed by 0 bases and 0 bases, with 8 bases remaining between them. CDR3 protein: CASSYSNRHQETQYF. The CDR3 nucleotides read TGTGCCAGCAGTTACTCGAACCGCCACCAAGAGACCCAGTACTTC.

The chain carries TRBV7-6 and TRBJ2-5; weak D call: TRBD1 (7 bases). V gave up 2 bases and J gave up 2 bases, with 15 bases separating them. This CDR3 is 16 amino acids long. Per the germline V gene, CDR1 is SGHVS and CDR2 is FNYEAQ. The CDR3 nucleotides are TGTGCCAGCAGCTTAAGGAGGTCAGGGGGGCAAGAGACCCAGTACTTC. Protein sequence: CASSLRRSGGQETQYF.

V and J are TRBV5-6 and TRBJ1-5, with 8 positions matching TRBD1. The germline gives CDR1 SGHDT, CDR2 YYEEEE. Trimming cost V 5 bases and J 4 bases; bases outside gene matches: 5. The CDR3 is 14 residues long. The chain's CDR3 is CASSSGTGNQPQHF. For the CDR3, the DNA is TGTGCCAGCAGTTCCGGGACAGGTAATCAGCCCCAGCATTTT.

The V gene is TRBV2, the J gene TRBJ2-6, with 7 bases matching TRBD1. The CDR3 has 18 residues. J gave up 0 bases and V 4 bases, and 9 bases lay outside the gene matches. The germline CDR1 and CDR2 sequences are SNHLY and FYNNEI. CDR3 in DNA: TGTGCCAGCAGTGTCACCGGGACAGCCCTCTCTGGGGCCAACGTCCTGACTTTC. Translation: CASSVTGTALSGANVLTF.

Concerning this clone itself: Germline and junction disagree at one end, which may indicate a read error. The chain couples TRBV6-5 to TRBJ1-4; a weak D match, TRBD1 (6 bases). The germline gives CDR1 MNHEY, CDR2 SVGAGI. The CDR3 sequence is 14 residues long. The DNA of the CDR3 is TGTGCCAGCCGGGGACAACGAACTGATGAAAAACTGTTTTTT. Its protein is CASRGQRTDEKLFF.

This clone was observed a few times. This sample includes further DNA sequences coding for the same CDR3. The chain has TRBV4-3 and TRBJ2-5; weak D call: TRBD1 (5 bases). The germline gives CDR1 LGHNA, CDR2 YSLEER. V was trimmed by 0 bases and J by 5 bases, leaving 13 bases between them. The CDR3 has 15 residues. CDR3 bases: TGCGCCAGCAGCCAAGATCAAGGGGCAAGGGAGACCCAGTACTTC. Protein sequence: CASSQDQGARETQYF.

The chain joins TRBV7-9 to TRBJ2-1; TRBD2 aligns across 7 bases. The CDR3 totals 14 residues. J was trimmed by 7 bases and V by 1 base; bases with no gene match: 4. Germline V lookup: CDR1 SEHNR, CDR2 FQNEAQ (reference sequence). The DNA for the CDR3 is TGTGCCAGCAGCTTAGTGCGGGAGATAAATGAGCAGTTCTTC. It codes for CASSLVREINEQFF.

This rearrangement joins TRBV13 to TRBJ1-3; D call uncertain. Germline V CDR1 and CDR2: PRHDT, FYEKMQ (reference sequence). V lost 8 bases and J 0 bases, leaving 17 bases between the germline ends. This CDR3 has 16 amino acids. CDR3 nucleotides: TGTGCCAGCGCGGGTCCTTACTTAGACTCTGGAAACACCATATATTTT. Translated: CASAGPYLDSGNTIYF.

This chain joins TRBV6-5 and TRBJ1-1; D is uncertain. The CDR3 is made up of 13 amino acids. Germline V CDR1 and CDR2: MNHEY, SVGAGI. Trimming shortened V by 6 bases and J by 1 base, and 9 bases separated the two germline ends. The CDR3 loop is CASSEVPNTEAFF. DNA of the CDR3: TGTGCCAGCAGCGAGGTCCCGAACACTGAAGCTTTCTTT.

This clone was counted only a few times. The CDR3 is CASSTASGRGQETQYF. Here the CDR3 DNA reads TGTGCCAGCAGCACGGCGAGCGGGAGAGGTCAAGAGACCCAGTACTTC. The chain has TRBV7-9 and TRBJ2-5, with 8 positions matching TRBD2. V lost 5 bases, J lost 2 bases, and 10 bases stayed unmatched. This CDR3 contains 16 residues. Germline V CDR1 and CDR2: SEHNR, FQNEAQ (reference sequence). The full variable domain, its missing parts supplied by reference TRBV7-9 and TRBJ2-5, is DTGVSQNPRHKITKRGQNVTFRCDPISEHNRLYWYRQTLGQGPEFLTYFQNEAQLEKSRLLSDRFSAERPKGSFSTLEIQRTEQGDSAMYLCASSTASGRGQETQYFGPGTRLLVL.

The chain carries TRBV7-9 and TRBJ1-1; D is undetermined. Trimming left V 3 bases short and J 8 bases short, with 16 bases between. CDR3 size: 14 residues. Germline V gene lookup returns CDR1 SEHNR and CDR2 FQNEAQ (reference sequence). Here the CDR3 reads CASSFSDAAREAFF. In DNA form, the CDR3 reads TGTGCCAGCAGCTTTTCCGACGCCGCAAGGGAAGCTTTCTTT. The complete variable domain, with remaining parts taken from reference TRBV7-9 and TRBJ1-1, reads DTGVSQNPRHKITKRGQNVTFRCDPISEHNRLYWYRQTLGQGPEFLTYFQNEAQLEKSRLLSDRFSAERPKGSFSTLEIQRTEQGDSAMYLCASSFSDAAREAFFGQGTRLTVV.